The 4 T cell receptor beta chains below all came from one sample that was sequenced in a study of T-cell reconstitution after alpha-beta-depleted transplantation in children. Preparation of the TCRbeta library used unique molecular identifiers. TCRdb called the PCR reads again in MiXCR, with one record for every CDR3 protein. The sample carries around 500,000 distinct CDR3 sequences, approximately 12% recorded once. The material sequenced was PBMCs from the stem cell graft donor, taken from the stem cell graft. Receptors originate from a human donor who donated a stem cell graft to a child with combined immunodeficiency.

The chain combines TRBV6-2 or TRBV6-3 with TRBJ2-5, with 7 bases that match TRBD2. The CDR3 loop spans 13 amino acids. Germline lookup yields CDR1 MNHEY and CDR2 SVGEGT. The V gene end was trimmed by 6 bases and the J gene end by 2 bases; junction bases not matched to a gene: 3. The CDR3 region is CASRPAGQETQYF. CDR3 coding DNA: TGTGCCAGCAGACCAGCGGGGCAAGAGACCCAGTACTTC.

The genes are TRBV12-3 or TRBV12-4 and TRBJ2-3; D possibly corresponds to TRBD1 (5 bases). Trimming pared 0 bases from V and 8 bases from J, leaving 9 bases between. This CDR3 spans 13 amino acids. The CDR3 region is CASSLAQGGTQYF. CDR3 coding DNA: TGTGCCAGCAGTTTAGCGCAGGGTGGTACGCAGTATTTT.

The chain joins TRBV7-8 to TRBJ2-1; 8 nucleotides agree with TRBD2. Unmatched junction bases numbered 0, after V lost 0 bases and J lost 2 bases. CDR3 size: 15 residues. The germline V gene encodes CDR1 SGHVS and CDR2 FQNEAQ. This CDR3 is CASSLAAGAYNEQFF. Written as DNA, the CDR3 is TGTGCCAGCAGCTTAGCAGCGGGGGCCTACAATGAGCAGTTCTTC.

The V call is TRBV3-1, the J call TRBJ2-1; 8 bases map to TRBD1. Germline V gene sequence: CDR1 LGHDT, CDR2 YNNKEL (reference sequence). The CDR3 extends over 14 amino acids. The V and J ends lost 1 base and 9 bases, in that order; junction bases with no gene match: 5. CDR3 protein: CASSQARTGFEQFF. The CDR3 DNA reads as TGTGCCAGCAGCCAAGCCCGGACAGGGTTTGAGCAGTTCTTC.